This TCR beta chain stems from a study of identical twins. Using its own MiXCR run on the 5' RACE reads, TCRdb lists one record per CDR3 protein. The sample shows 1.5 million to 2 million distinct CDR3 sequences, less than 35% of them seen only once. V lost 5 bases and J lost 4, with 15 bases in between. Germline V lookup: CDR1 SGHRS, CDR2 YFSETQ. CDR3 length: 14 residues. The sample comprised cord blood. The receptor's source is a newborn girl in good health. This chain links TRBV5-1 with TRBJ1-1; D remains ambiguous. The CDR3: CASRSGSLGTEAFF. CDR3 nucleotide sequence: TGCGCCAGCAGGTCTGGGTCCCTGGGCACTGAAGCTTTCTTT.